One and the same sample provided the 23 T cell receptor beta chains below, sequenced in a study of cytomegalovirus exposure and HLA in healthy donors. Clones were sequenced by immunoSEQ multiplex PCR, and TCRdb holds only the in-frame ones, with some missing. The sample includes 110,000 to 150,000 clones, approximately 90% seen only once; the top ten take 0.6% to 0.85%. Sequences were obtained from PBMCs. The receptors derive from a man younger than 30 in good health and CMV-seronegative.

The chain uses TRBV6-1 and TRBJ2-1, with TRBD2 identical over 14 bases. Germline-derived CDR1 and CDR2 are MNHNS and SASEGT. This CDR3 has 15 amino acids. V shed 5 bases, J shed 10 bases, and the junction held 7 bases outside the gene matches. In DNA form, the CDR3 reads TGTGCCAGCAGTAAGACTAGCGGGGGGGCATTCGAGCAGTTCTTC. Translating gives CASSKTSGGAFEQFF.

This chain uses TRBV9 with TRBJ2-1; 13 nucleotides match TRBD2. CDR3 length equals 22 residues. Germline trimming cut 0 bases from V and 3 bases from J; bases unmatched to any gene: 18. CDR1 is SGDLS and CDR2 is YYNGEE in the germline V gene. DNA for the CDR3: TGTGCCAGCAGCGTAGGAACCGGTTCCGGGACTAGCGGGACTTCTGTCTACAATGAGCAGTTCTTC. Translated: CASSVGTGSGTSGTSVYNEQFF. The full variable domain, rest sourced from reference TRBV9 and TRBJ2-1, is DSGVTQTPKHLITATGQRVTLRCSPRSGDLSVYWYQQSLDQGLQFLIQYYNGEERAKGNILERFSAQQFPDLHSELNLSSLELGDSALYFCASSVGTGSGTSGTSVYNEQFFGPGTRLTVL.

The chain is built from TRBV29-1 and TRBJ2-3, with TRBD2 matching 12 bases. V trimming: 5 bases; J trimming: 5 bases; junction bases outside the gene matches: 5. This CDR3 region has 14 residues. Germline loops: CDR1 SQVTM, CDR2 ANQGSEA. The CDR3 sequence: CSVLAGGLGDTQYF. DNA of the CDR3: TGCAGCGTTCTAGCGGGGGGGCTTGGAGATACGCAGTATTTT.

The V gene is TRBV19, the J gene TRBJ1-2; 7 positions match TRBD1. The CDR3 is made up of 16 amino acids. J gave up 1 base and V 4 bases, and 9 bases lay outside the gene matches. CDR1 LNHDA and CDR2 SQIVND come from the germline V gene (reference sequence). The CDR3 loop reads CASSNPDRNINYGYTF. CDR3 sequence (DNA): TGTGCCAGTAGTAACCCGGACAGGAACATTAACTATGGCTACACCTTC.

In its sample, this clone was seen once. The chain has TRBV11-2 and TRBJ2-1; 9 positions match TRBD2. In germline, CDR1 is SGHAT, CDR2 FQNNGV. The CDR3 contains 15 residues. The V and J ends lost 2 bases and 7 bases, in that order; junction bases with no gene match: 6. In DNA form, the CDR3 reads TGTGCCAGCAGCTTATTGGTTAGCGGGAGTAATGAGCAGTTCTTC. It specifies CASSLLVSGSNEQFF.

The DNA for the CDR3 is TGTGCCAGCCGCGCGATATACAATCAGCCCCAGCATTTT. It translates to CASRAIYNQPQHF. The V gene is TRBV2, the J gene TRBJ1-5; no definite D call. The V end was cut by 8 bases, the J end by 3 bases, with 11 bases between. Germline V gene sequence: CDR1 SNHLY, CDR2 FYNNEI. This CDR3 comprises 13 residues.

The chain recombines TRBV28 with TRBJ1-5, with D hard to call. Between the trimmed V and J ends, which lost 3 bases and 7 bases, there was a span of 10 bases. The CDR3 is 13 amino acids. Looked up from germline, CDR1 is MDHEN and CDR2 is SYDVKM. The CDR3 coding sequence is TGTGCCAGCAGTTTCTCCGTGAGGCAGCCCCAGCATTTT. Amino acids: CASSFSVRQPQHF. Variable domain in full (rest from reference TRBV28 and TRBJ1-5): DVKVTQSSRYLVKRTGEKVFLECVQDMDHENMFWYRQDPGLGLRLIYFSYDVKMKEKGDIPEGYSVSREKKERFSLILESASTNQTSMYLCASSFSVRQPQHFGDGTRLSIL.

This sequence joins TRBV7-8 and TRBJ1-5, with unresolved D. Trimming took 1 base from V and 6 from J, leaving 10 bases between them. The CDR3 covers 14 residues. Per the germline V gene, CDR1 is SGHVS and CDR2 is FQNEAQ. The CDR3 nucleotides are TGTGCCAGCAGCTTAGGAGGGCAAATTCAGCCCCAGCATTTT. Its protein product is CASSLGGQIQPQHF. The full variable domain, in which reference TRBV7-8 and TRBJ1-5 provide the parts outside the CDR3, is GAGVSQSPRYKVAKRGQDVALRCDPISGHVSLFWYQQALGQGPEFLTYFQNEAQLDKSGLPSDRFFAERPEGSVSTLKIQRTQQEDSAVYLCASSLGGQIQPQHFGDGTRLSIL.

V and J are TRBV4-2 and TRBJ2-3; D might be TRBD2 (7 bases). This CDR3 is built from 16 residues. The ends were cut back, 0 bases at V and 2 bases at J, with 12 bases in the middle. Germline V CDR1 and CDR2: LGHNA, YNFKEQ. CDR3 DNA sequence: TGTGCCAGCAGCCAAGATAGCGCGGGGGCCACAGATACGCAGTATTTT. Its protein is CASSQDSAGATDTQYF.

J is TRBJ1-5 and V is TRBV15; perhaps TRBD1 as D (6 bases). This CDR3 is 13 amino acids long. Looked up from germline, CDR1 is LNHNV and CDR2 is YYDKDF (reference sequence). V was pared by 8 bases and J by 5 bases, with 13 bases between. The CDR3 sequence is CATQTGLHQPQHF. The DNA for the CDR3 is TGTGCCACCCAAACAGGGTTGCATCAGCCCCAGCATTTT.

This chain uses TRBV10-1 with TRBJ2-1, with D possibly TRBD1 on 6 matching bases. Deletions cut 2 bases from V and 3 bases from J, with 14 bases between. CDR3 size: 16 residues. Germline values: CDR1 WNHNN, CDR2 SYGVQD (reference sequence). The CDR3 protein is CASSESSGTNYNEQFF. The CDR3 DNA reads as TGCGCCAGCAGTGAGAGCAGTGGGACAAACTACAATGAGCAGTTCTTC.

The chain recombines TRBV19 with TRBJ1-2; 7 bases are shared with TRBD1. The CDR3 contains 13 residues. V trimming: 5 bases; J trimming: 8 bases; junction bases outside the gene matches: 8. Looked up from germline, CDR1 is LNHDA and CDR2 is SQIVND (reference sequence). CDR3 nucleotide sequence: TGTGCCAGTAGTCCACAGGGGCCTATGGGCTACACCTTC. It specifies CASSPQGPMGYTF.

The chain carries TRBV25-1 and TRBJ2-1, with D maybe TRBD1 (5 bases). Germline V gene data show CDR1 as MGHDK and CDR2 as SYGVNS. The CDR3 is 13 residues long. The V end was cut by 3 bases, the J end by 6 bases, with 9 bases between. CDR3 in amino acids: CASSDPRGNEQFF. The CDR3 nucleotides read TGTGCCAGCAGTGACCCAAGGGGCAATGAGCAGTTCTTC.

CDR3 bases: TGTGCTAGTGCCATAGGACAGGCCCTCTACGAGCAGTACGTC. The encoded protein is CASAIGQALYEQYV. The V call is TRBV12-5, the J call TRBJ2-7; 7 bases are a match to TRBD1. From germline, CDR1 is LGHNT and CDR2 FRNRAP. This CDR3 has 14 residues. V lost 7 bases, J lost 3 bases, and 9 bases stayed unmatched.

The rearrangement joins TRBV7-2 to TRBJ2-3, with 9 bases identical to TRBD2. This CDR3 has 16 residues. V shed 3 bases, J shed 3 bases, and the junction held 7 bases outside the gene matches. Per germline, CDR1 SGHTA and CDR2 FQGNSA. The CDR3 sequence: CASSLASGGMTDTQYF. The CDR3 DNA reads TGTGCCAGCAGCTTGGCCAGCGGGGGGATGACAGATACGCAGTATTTT.

This chain joins TRBV30 and TRBJ2-4; D may be TRBD1 (6 bases). The CDR3 has 13 residues. The V end lost 0 bases, the J end lost 10 bases, and 13 bases lay between the germline ends. Germline-derived CDR1 and CDR2 are GTSNPN and SVGIG (reference sequence). CDR3 nucleotides: TGTGCCTGGAGTGTCACAGGGAAAGGGATTCAGTACTTC. Its translation is CAWSVTGKGIQYF.

The V call is TRBV4-2, the J call TRBJ2-1; 12 bases are a match to TRBD2. This CDR3 comprises 16 residues. Losses at the gene ends were 7 bases for V and 10 bases for J; bases not matched to a gene: 14. CDR1 is LGHNA, CDR2 YNFKEQ, per germline. The CDR3 nucleotides are TGTGCCAGCACCGGCTGGGCTAGCGGGGGGGCAAACGAGCAGTTCTTC. Encoded protein: CASTGWASGGANEQFF.

The J gene is TRBJ2-3, the V gene TRBV9; D call uncertain. The CDR3 covers 14 residues. The germline V gene encodes CDR1 SGDLS and CDR2 YYNGEE. Trimming shortened V by 1 base and J by 5 bases, and 11 bases separated the two germline ends. CDR3 residues: CASSVSVPGDTQYF. CDR3 DNA sequence: TGTGCCAGCAGCGTAAGTGTCCCGGGAGATACGCAGTATTTT.

The chain employs TRBV7-8 and TRBJ1-1; D remains unclear. CDR3 length: 14 amino acids. V was trimmed by 5 bases and J by 7 bases, leaving 17 bases between them. Germline values: CDR1 SGHVS, CDR2 FQNEAQ. The CDR3: CASSPRRRASEAFF. CDR3 nucleotides: TGTGCCAGCAGCCCTCGCCGGAGGGCCAGTGAAGCTTTCTTT.

The rearrangement links TRBV7-9 to TRBJ2-2; 7 bases are a match to TRBD2. CDR3 length equals 14 residues. CDR1 SEHNR and CDR2 FQNEAQ come from the germline V gene (reference sequence). The J segment lost 4 bases and the V segment lost 2 bases, leaving 1 base of the junction unmatched. In DNA form, the CDR3 reads TGTGCCAGCAGCTTATGGGGGGGCACCGGGGAGCTGTTTTTT. Its protein is CASSLWGGTGELFF.

The chain links TRBV6-5 to TRBJ2-3; 8 nucleotides line up with TRBD1. This CDR3 is built from 15 residues. Trimming at V came to 8 bases and at J to 1 base, leaving 8 bases not matched to a gene. Germline V CDR1 and CDR2: MNHEY, SVGAGI. The CDR3 nucleotides read TGTGCCAGCGCCAACGGACAGGGACGCACAGATACGCAGTATTTT. Encoded protein: CASANGQGRTDTQYF.

The chain couples TRBV6-5 to TRBJ1-2, with a tentative D call TRBD1 (6 bases). The CDR3 spans 13 residues. The germline V and J ends were trimmed by 6 bases and 4 bases, with 12 bases remaining between them. CDR1 is MNHEY and CDR2 is SVGAGI in the germline V gene. This chain's CDR3 is CASRGGAFYGYTF. The CDR3 region has the DNA TGTGCCAGCAGAGGGGGGGCCTTCTATGGCTACACCTTC.

This sequence joins TRBV5-1 and TRBJ2-5; no clear D gene. The germline gives CDR1 SGHRS, CDR2 YFSETQ. The CDR3 has 14 amino acids. The ends were cut back, 5 bases at V and 3 bases at J, with 14 bases in the middle. The CDR3 nucleotides read TGCGCCAGCAGGCGCGACACCCTAAAAGAGACCCAGTACTTC. Protein product: CASRRDTLKETQYF.